This T cell receptor (beta chain) was found in a study of blood T cell repertoires in COVID-19. Study summary: Acute and convalescent COVID-19 specimens originated in the United States, Italy and Spain. Sample material is recorded as cDNA or gDNA derived from T cells, B-cell-depleted T cells, or PBMCs.

The V gene lost 5 bases and the J gene lost 0 bases, with 5 bases spanning the gap. The germline V gene encodes CDR1 MNHNY and CDR2 SVGAGI (reference sequence). The CDR3 spans 14 residues. How the authors handled the data: Amplification from reference gene primers served as the basis for estimated nucleated cell counts. Profiled with immunoSEQ multiplex PCR; TCRdb holds only in-frame clones, not every one. V and J calls and clone size are those listed in that table; D and trimming were worked out from the DNA. Of 170,000 or so clones listed, roughly nine tenths are singletons. The chain uses TRBV6-6 and TRBJ2-6; no reliable D call. The origin of this receptor is a man aged 18 to 29 who had recovered from COVID-19. Sequenced input: peripheral blood. CDR3 DNA sequence: TGTGCCAGCAGTATAGTCTCTGGGGCCAACGTCCTGACTTTC. Translation: CASSIVSGANVLTF.